This T cell receptor (beta chain) was identified during a study of blood T cell repertoires in COVID-19. The wider study: There were acute and convalescent COVID-19 samples, and they came from the United States, Italy and Spain. T cells, B-cell-depleted T cells, or PBMCs supplied cDNA or gDNA.

Trimming took 6 bases from V and 8 from J; bases not matched to a gene: 8. Looked up from germline, CDR1 is SGHAT and CDR2 is FQNNGV. The CDR3 runs 14 residues. In the source study's methods: Amplification of reference gene primers was used by the study to estimate nucleated cell counts. TCRdb's table, derived via immunoSEQ multiplex PCR, lists solely in-frame clones and lacks some. V, J and clone size are taken as reported in that table, and D and trimming were inferred from the DNA itself. The sample shows some 80,000 clones, roughly 86% of them seen only once. The sequenced sample consisted of peripheral blood. The chain recombines TRBV11-2 with TRBJ1-4, with 8 bases aligning to TRBD1. The clonotype comes from a man aged 50-59 years with active or convalescent COVID-19. The CDR3 DNA reads as TGTGCCAGCAGACCTCAGGGGGCGGAGGAAAAACTGTTTTTT. Amino acids: CASRPQGAEEKLFF.